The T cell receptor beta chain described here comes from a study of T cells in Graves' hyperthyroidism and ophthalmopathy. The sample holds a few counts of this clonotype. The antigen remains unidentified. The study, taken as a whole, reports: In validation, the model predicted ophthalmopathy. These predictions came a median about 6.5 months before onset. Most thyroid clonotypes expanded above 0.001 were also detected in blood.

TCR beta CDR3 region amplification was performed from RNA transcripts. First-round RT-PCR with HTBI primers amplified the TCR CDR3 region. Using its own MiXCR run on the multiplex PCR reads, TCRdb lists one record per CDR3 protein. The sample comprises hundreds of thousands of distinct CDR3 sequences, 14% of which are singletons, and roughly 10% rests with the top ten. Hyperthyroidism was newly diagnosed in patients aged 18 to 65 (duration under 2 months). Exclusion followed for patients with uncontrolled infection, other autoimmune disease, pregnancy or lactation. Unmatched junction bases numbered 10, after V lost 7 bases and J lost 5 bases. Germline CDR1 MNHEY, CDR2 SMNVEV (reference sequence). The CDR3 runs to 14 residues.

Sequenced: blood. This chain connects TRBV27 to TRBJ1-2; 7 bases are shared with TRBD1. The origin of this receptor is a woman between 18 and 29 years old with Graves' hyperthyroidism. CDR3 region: CASTPTGQIYGYTF. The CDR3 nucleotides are TGTGCCAGCACCCCTACGGGACAGATTTATGGCTACACCTTC.